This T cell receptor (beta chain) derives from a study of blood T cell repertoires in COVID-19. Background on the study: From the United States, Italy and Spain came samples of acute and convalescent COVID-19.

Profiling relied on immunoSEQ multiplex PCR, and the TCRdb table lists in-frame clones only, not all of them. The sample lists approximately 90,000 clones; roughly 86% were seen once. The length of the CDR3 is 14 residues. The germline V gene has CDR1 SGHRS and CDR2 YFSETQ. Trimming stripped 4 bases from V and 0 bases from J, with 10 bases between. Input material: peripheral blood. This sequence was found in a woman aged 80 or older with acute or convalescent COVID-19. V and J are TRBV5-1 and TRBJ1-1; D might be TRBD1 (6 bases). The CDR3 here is CASSPSGVNTEAFF. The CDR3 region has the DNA TGCGCCAGCAGCCCATCAGGGGTGAACACTGAAGCTTTCTTT.